This TCR beta chain was identified during a study of blood T cell repertoires in COVID-19. Study context: Collection of acute and convalescent COVID-19 samples took place in the United States, Italy and Spain. PBMCs, B-cell-depleted T cells, or T cells were the source of the cDNA or gDNA that made up the material.

This clone was seen a few times. The V end lost 6 bases, the J end lost 2 bases, and 19 bases lay between the germline ends. Germline V CDR1 and CDR2: MDHEN, SYDVKM. The CDR3 extends over 16 amino acids. Original methodology: It was from reference gene primer amplification that nucleated cell counts were estimated. The method was immunoSEQ multiplex PCR; TCRdb's version includes in-frame clones alone and lacks a portion of them. The DNA was the basis for D and trimming; V, J and clone size are from that table. The sample includes 150,000 to 190,000 clones, around 74% of them seen just once. Sequencing was carried out using peripheral blood. V gene TRBV28 combines with J gene TRBJ1-2; D perhaps matches TRBD1 (5 bases). The sequence was obtained from a woman aged 80 or older with acute or convalescent COVID-19. The CDR3 here is CASRGFWRGLNYGYTF. The CDR3 DNA sequence: TGTGCCAGCAGGGGCTTCTGGAGGGGACTCAACTATGGCTACACCTTC.